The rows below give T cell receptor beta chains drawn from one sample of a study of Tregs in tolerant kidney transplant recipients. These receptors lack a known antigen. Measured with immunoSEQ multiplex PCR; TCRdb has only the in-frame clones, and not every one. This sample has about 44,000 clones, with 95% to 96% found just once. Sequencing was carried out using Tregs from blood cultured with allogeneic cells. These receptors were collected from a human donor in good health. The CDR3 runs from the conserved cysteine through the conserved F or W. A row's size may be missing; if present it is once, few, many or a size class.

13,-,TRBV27,CASSLNRAYEQYF
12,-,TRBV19,CASSSRGNEQFF
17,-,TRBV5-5,CASSRDRRFYSNQPQHF
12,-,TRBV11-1,CASSSRWDTQYF
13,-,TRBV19,CASSMWGGTEAFF
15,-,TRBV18,CASSPRLGTDTEAFF
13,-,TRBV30,CAWSTRGHSPLHF
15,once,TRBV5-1,CASSSGPGANQPQHF
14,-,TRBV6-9,CASSCSGLNQPQHF
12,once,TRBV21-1,CASSLQGTWQYF
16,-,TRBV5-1,CASSFRTSSPGNTIYF
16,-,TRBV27,CASSSGLAGWGETQYF
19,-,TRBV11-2,CASSFGLGMAGGRNTEAFF
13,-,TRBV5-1,CASSPGTGVVYTF
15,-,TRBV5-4,CASSGSQGGSETQYF
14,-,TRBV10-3,CAIRSGEGKTEAFF
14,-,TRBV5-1,CASSSDRGQGTQYF
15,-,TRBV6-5,CASRKAGQGNQPQHF
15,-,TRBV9,CASSTGLAGVLEQFF
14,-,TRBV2,CASSDRAGTQPQHF
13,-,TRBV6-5,CASFRTLNTEAFF
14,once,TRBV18,CASSPLTTVYEQYF
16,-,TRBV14,CASSQVRQAGANVLTF
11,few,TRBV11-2,CASRGRGEQYF
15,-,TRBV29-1,CSVEDWTDPGFGYTF
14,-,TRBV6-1,CASSETTTRGEQYF
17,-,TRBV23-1,CASSQVEGGRAPEKLFF
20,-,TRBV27,CASYHRGWGAGLTTNNEQFF
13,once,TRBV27,CASSSGSGNTIYF
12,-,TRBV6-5,CASGSSGNTIYF
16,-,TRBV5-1,CASSFDPVPYNEKLFF
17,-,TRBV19,CASSISTAGGRIDTQYF